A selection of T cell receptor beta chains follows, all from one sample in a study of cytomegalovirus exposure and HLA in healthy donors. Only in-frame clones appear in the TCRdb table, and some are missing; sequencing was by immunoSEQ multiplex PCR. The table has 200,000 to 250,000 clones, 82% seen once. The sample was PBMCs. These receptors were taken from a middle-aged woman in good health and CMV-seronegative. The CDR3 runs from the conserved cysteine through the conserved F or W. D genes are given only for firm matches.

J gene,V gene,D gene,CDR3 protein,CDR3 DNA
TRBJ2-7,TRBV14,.,CASSDTSRKNSYEQYF,TGTGCCAGCAGCGATACTTCGCGGAAGAATTCCTACGAGCAGTACTTC
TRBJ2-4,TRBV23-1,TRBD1,CASGGQGLAKNIQYF,TGCGCCAGCGGAGGACAGGGGTTAGCCAAAAACATTCAGTACTTC
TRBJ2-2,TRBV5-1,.,CASSLVRDLTGELFF,TGCGCCAGCAGCTTGGTCCGGGATCTCACCGGGGAGCTGTTTTTT
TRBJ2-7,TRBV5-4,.,CASGLMGGYEQYF,TGTGCCAGCGGTTTGATGGGGGGCTACGAGCAGTACTTC
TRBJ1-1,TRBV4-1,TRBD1,CASSQVQGAAFF,TGCGCCAGCAGCCAAGTCCAGGGGGCTGCTTTCTTT
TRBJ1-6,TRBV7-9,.,CASSFQGVESPLHF,TGTGCCAGCAGCTTCCAGGGTGTGGAATCACCCCTCCACTTT
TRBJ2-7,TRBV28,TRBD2,CASSETSGSFEQYF,TGTGCCAGCAGTGAGACTAGCGGGAGTTTTGAGCAGTACTTC
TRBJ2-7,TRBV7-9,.,CASSPRVSSYEQYF,TGTGCCAGCAGTCCCCGGGTCTCTTCCTACGAGCAGTACTTC
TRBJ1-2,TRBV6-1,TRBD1,CASSEGQGFPYGYTF,TGTGCCAGCAGTGAGGGACAGGGGTTTCCCTATGGCTACACCTTC
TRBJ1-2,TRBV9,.,CASRPESHRDYGYTF,TGTGCCAGCAGACCCGAATCGCACAGGGACTATGGCTACACCTTC
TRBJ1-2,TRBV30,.,CAWDETLASNYGYTF,TGTGCCTGGGATGAAACGTTAGCTTCTAACTATGGCTACACCTTC
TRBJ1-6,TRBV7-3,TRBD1,CASSSRQGLVNSPLHF,TGTGCCAGCAGTTCCCGACAGGGGCTAGTGAATTCACCCCTCCACTTT
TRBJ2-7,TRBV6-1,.,CASSLTGIHEQYF,TGTGCCAGCAGCCTAACAGGGATCCACGAGCAGTACTTC
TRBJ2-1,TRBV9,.,CASSVSGTYSYNEQFF,TGTGCCAGCAGCGTATCCGGGACTTACTCCTACAATGAGCAGTTCTTC
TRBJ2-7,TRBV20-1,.,CSAKSVGEQYF,TGCAGTGCTAAGAGCGTAGGCGAGCAGTACTTC